This TCR beta chain was sequenced during a study of cytomegalovirus exposure and HLA in healthy donors. At the level of the study: An early data release held tens of millions of unique TCRs from HLA-typed donors.

Germline CDR1 SGHTA, CDR2 FQGTGA. This CDR3 contains 15 residues. Between the trimmed V and J ends, which lost 6 bases and 3 bases, there was a span of 16 bases. General study points: The authors enumerated over 150 TCR beta chains as linked to cytomegalovirus. Later analysis identified several of the most significant clusters that appeared linked to common viral pathogens.

Amplification used 60 Vbeta primers and 13 Jbeta primers. Sequencing used immunoSEQ multiplex PCR; TCRdb keeps in-frame clones, though not all of them. The sample lists 110,000 to 150,000 clones; roughly 76% were seen once. Details on this clone: Its antigen remains unknown.

The sample taken for sequencing was PBMCs. The chain joins TRBV7-3 to TRBJ2-3; perhaps TRBD2 as D (6 bases). The TCR originated in a female donor in good health and CMV-seronegative. CDR3 amino acids: CASRGPGLTTDTQYF. In nucleotides, the CDR3 is TGTGCCAGCAGGGGTCCGGGACTGACGACAGATACGCAGTATTTT.